Sequencing of this TCR beta chain was carried out in a study of T cell repertoires in cytomegalovirus infection. Study at large: Both a matching HLA type and CMV infection were indicated by public TCR beta signatures.

CDR1 is SGHKS and CDR2 is YYEKEE in the germline V gene (reference sequence). The CDR3 is 14 residues long. V lost 2 bases and J 4 bases, leaving 12 bases between the germline ends. Using its own MiXCR run on the reads, TCRdb lists one record per CDR3 protein. The sample lists 300,000 or so distinct CDR3 sequences; around 10% were seen once. Study-wide points: Summed public TCR beta family frequency identified CMV carriers bearing the relevant HLA. In two of eight donors, the top clonotype was HLA-C-restricted CMV-specific.

Turning to this clonotype: Its antigen is currently unknown.

The chain employs TRBV5-5 and TRBJ2-5; the D call may be TRBD1 or TRBD2 (5 bases each). What was sequenced was PBMCs. This clonotype was sampled from a human donor in good health (CMV status not recorded). Some clones in this sample may be carry-over from other donors' samples. In DNA, the CDR3 is TGTGCCAGCAGCTTACAGGTTGGGGGAGAGACCCAGTACTTC. It specifies CASSLQVGGETQYF. Full variable domain (rest looked up from reference TRBV5-5 and TRBJ2-5): DAGVTQSPTHLIKTRGQQVTLRCSPISGHKSVSWYQQVLGQGPQFIFQYYEKEERGRGNFPDRFSARQFPNYSSELNVNALLLGDSALYLCASSLQVGGETQYFGPGTRLLVL.